The clone carrying this TCR beta chain was seen only a few times. What it binds is unknown. The CDR3 regions of TCR beta were amplified from RNA transcripts. The HTBI primer set served for first-round RT-PCR of the TCR CDR3. MiXCR was run by TCRdb on the multiplex PCR reads, yielding one entry per CDR3 protein. The sample carries about 570,000 distinct CDR3 sequences, roughly 46% recorded once. This sample was included in a study of T cells in Graves' hyperthyroidism and ophthalmopathy. The study, taken as a whole, reports: The blood repertoire included most of the expanded thyroid clonotypes above 0.001.

This CDR3 has 17 residues. CDR1 GTSNPN and CDR2 SVGIG come from the germline V gene (reference sequence). The V gene lost 1 base and the J gene lost 2 bases, with 20 bases spanning the gap. This clonotype was obtained from an adult woman with Graves' disease, either hyperthyroidism or ophthalmopathy (not recorded which). The sample was peripheral blood or thyroid tissue (not recorded which). V is TRBV30 and J is TRBJ1-2; D is undetermined. CDR3 DNA: TGTGCCTGGAGTGCCGGCTGGAGAACGGACGACAACTATGGCTACACCTTC. It specifies CAWSAGWRTDDNYGYTF.